The 24 T cell receptor beta chains below come from one sample, sequenced in a study of early T cells in non-severe SARS-CoV-2 infection. TCRdb re-called the 5' RACE reads with MiXCR, one entry per CDR3 protein. The sample records tens of thousands of distinct CDR3 sequences, more than 10% being singletons. The sequencing sample was made of whole blood. All receptors derive from an adult who was a healthcare worker with PCR-confirmed SARS-CoV-2 infection or an uninfected control (not recorded which).

This clonotype came up many times. CDR3 DNA sequence: TGTGCCATCAGTGAGTCGACAACAGAGAGTGGGCACGAGCAGTACTTC. Translated, it gives CAISESTTESGHEQYF. V and J are TRBV10-3 and TRBJ2-7; D remains ambiguous. Trimming cost V 0 bases and J 5 bases, with 17 bases left between them. Germline CDR1 is ENHRY and CDR2 is SYGVKD. The CDR3 totals 16 residues.

Ten or more counts support this clonotype. This chain links TRBV7-9 with TRBJ2-3; D might be TRBD1 (6 bases). Trimming removed 6 bases at V and 4 bases at J, with 8 bases between. The CDR3 covers 12 residues. Looked up from germline, CDR1 is SEHNR and CDR2 is FQNEAQ (reference sequence). CDR3 in amino acids: CASSSGADTQYF. CDR3 in DNA: TGTGCCAGCAGTTCAGGGGCAGATACGCAGTATTTT. The full variable domain, in which reference TRBV7-9 and TRBJ2-3 provide the parts outside the CDR3, is DTGVSQNPRHKITKRGQNVTFRCDPISEHNRLYWYRQTLGQGPEFLTYFQNEAQLEKSRLLSDRFSAERPKGSFSTLEIQRTEQGDSAMYLCASSSGADTQYFGPGTRLTVL.

In its sample, this clonotype was seen many times. The V and J genes are TRBV19 and TRBJ2-1; weak D call: TRBD2 (6 bases). Trimming cost V 1 base and J 7 bases, with 14 bases left between them. The CDR3 covers 15 residues. Germline CDR1 is LNHDA and CDR2 is SQIVND (reference sequence). The CDR3 loop reads CASSIVHAAGNEQFF. CDR3 sequence (DNA): TGTGCCAGTAGTATAGTACACGCGGCGGGAAATGAGCAGTTCTTC.

This clonotype occurred many times. The chain carries TRBV27 and TRBJ2-6, with 7 positions matching TRBD1. The V and J ends lost 6 bases and 2 bases, in that order; junction bases with no gene match: 7. Germline V lookup: CDR1 MNHEY, CDR2 SMNVEV (reference sequence). The CDR3 totals 16 residues. The CDR3 reads CASRPPQGAGANVLTF. The CDR3 DNA reads as TGTGCCAGCAGACCCCCCCAGGGGGCTGGGGCCAACGTCCTGACTTTC. Using reference TRBV27 and TRBJ2-6 for the parts outside the CDR3, the full variable domain is EAQVTQNPRYLITVTGKKLTVTCSQNMNHEYMSWYRQDPGLGLRQIYYSMNVEVTDKGDVPEGYKVSRKEKRNFPLILESPSPNQTSLYFCASRPPQGAGANVLTFGAGSRLTVL.

The chain recombines TRBV10-3 with TRBJ1-1; 7 positions match TRBD1. The V gene's germline CDR1 is ENHRY and CDR2 SYGVKD. This CDR3 region has 13 residues. V was clipped by 2 bases and J by 7 bases; unmatched bases: 4. CDR3 DNA sequence: TGTGCCATCAGTGAGCCCCGGGACAGTGAAGCTTTCTTT. Translated: CAISEPRDSEAFF.

CDR3 sequence (DNA): TGTGCCACCAGCCCACTTCCGACGCATGAGCAGTTCTTC. Its translation is CATSPLPTHEQFF. The chain is built from TRBV15 and TRBJ2-1, with D uncertain. Germline assignment: CDR1 LNHNV and CDR2 YYDKDF (reference sequence). Between the trimmed V and J ends, which lost 5 bases and 8 bases, there was a span of 13 bases. The CDR3 is 13 residues long.

At least ten counts were recorded for this clonotype. The chain uses TRBV6-5 and TRBJ2-2; maybe TRBD1 (5 bases). Germline CDR1 is MNHEY and CDR2 is SVGAGI. The CDR3 has 14 residues. The ends were cut back, 6 bases at V and 1 base at J, with 9 bases in the middle. The CDR3 DNA reads as TGTGCCAGCAGCGGTGGACAGAACACCGGGGAGCTGTTTTTT. Amino acids: CASSGGQNTGELFF.

This clonotype has ten or more counts. This chain uses TRBV29-1 with TRBJ2-1; the match to TRBD2 covers 7 bases. Germline CDR1 and CDR2: SQVTM and ANQGSEA. The length of the CDR3 is 14 residues. J gave up 10 bases and V 8 bases, and 17 bases lay outside the gene matches. The CDR3 bases are TGCAGCTACGTACCGACTAGCCGAATGACAGAGCAGTTCTTC. It specifies CSYVPTSRMTEQFF.

This rearrangement joins TRBV5-1 to TRBJ1-4, with D perhaps matching TRBD1 (5 bases). With 5 bases removed from V and 7 bases from J, the gap between germline ends came to 12 bases. Germline V CDR1 and CDR2: SGHRS, YFSETQ. The CDR3 has 13 amino acids. CDR3 DNA: TGCGCCAGCAGTTTCCAGAGGGGTGAAAAACTGTTTTTT. The encoded protein is CASSFQRGEKLFF.

The chain links TRBV9 to TRBJ2-1; D not resolved. Germline CDR1 SGDLS, CDR2 YYNGEE. This CDR3 region has 15 residues. The V and J ends lost 4 bases and 6 bases respectively, with 17 bases between them. CDR3 sequence reads: CASSPEPDISNEQFF. The CDR3 DNA follows: TGTGCCAGCAGCCCCGAGCCTGATATAAGCAATGAGCAGTTCTTC. Variable domain in full (rest from reference TRBV9 and TRBJ2-1): DSGVTQTPKHLITATGQRVTLRCSPRSGDLSVYWYQQSLDQGLQFLIQYYNGEERAKGNILERFSAQQFPDLHSELNLSSLELGDSALYFCASSPEPDISNEQFFGPGTRLTVL.

The rearrangement links TRBV21-1 to TRBJ1-1; the table assigns TRBD1, which was not confirmed against the DNA. TRBV21-1 is marked as a pseudogene. CDR3 length equals 15 residues. The chain's CDR3 is CASSKVTGMITEAFF. Here the CDR3 DNA reads TGTGCCAGCAGCAAAGTCACAGGGATGATCACTGAAGCTTTCTTT.

The chain joins TRBV10-2 to TRBJ2-1; D call uncertain. With 10 bases removed from V and 5 bases from J, the gap between germline ends came to 12 bases. This CDR3 spans 12 amino acids. Germline lookup yields CDR1 WSHSY and CDR2 SAAADI. CDR3 sequence: CATARANNEQFF. The CDR3 coding sequence is TGCGCCACCGCCCGGGCGAACAATGAGCAGTTCTTC.

Many counts were recorded for this clonotype. The chain links TRBV6-2 or TRBV6-3 to TRBJ2-3, with 9 bases lining up with TRBD2. The CDR3 loop spans 16 amino acids. V was clipped by 2 bases and J by 6 bases; unmatched bases: 9. Germline CDR1 reads MNHEY; CDR2 reads SVGEGT. CDR3 protein: CASSYGSGAGGDTQYF. CDR3 DNA sequence: TGTGCCAGCAGTTACGGGTCGGGAGCGGGGGGTGATACGCAGTATTTT.

This clonotype has more than one count but fewer than ten. The rearrangement uses TRBV7-2 and TRBJ2-2; the D gene is possibly TRBD2 (6 bases). Trimming removed 5 bases at V and 7 bases at J, with 17 bases between. The CDR3 length is 15 residues. Germline V gives CDR1 SGHTA, CDR2 FQGNSA. The CDR3 sequence is CASSDHGGSYGELFF. The DNA for the CDR3 is TGTGCCAGCAGCGATCACGGGGGATCTTACGGGGAGCTGTTTTTT.

The sample holds many counts of this clonotype. J is TRBJ2-2 and V is TRBV27; D is possibly TRBD1 or TRBD2 (6 bases each). The CDR3 runs to 15 residues. V was clipped by 1 base and J by 4 bases, with 10 bases between them. The germline gives CDR1 MNHEY, CDR2 SMNVEV (reference sequence). CDR3 sequence (DNA): TGTGCCAGCAGTTTATTGGGGGGCCCCACCGGGGAGCTGTTTTTT. Amino acid sequence: CASSLLGGPTGELFF.

This clonotype was seen ten or more times. The chain links TRBV5-1 to TRBJ1-1, with 8 bases aligning to TRBD1. The J segment lost 1 base and the V segment lost 2 bases, leaving 4 bases of the junction unmatched. Germline V gene sequence: CDR1 SGHRS, CDR2 YFSETQ. The CDR3 has 15 amino acids. The CDR3 region has the DNA TGCGCCAGCAGCTTAACAGGGGGAAGGAACACTGAAGCTTTCTTT. Translation gives CASSLTGGRNTEAFF.

This clonotype was detected only a few times. The chain is built from TRBV5-4 and TRBJ2-3, with TRBD2 as a possible D gene (6 bases). This CDR3 has 14 amino acids. Trimming removed 3 bases at V and 6 bases at J, with 14 bases between. CDR1 and CDR2 from the germline V gene are SGHNT and YYREEE (reference sequence). Written as DNA, the CDR3 is TGTGCCAGCAGCTCCGGTGCGGAGGGGGATACGCAGTATTTT. It specifies CASSSGAEGDTQYF.

The chain couples TRBV6-4 to TRBJ2-3; 7 bases are a match to TRBD1. The CDR3 consists of 16 residues. Per germline, CDR1 MRHNA and CDR2 SNTAGT. Trimming cost V 4 bases and J 0 bases; bases outside gene matches: 7. The CDR3 nucleotides read TGTGCCAGCAGTGCCGTCGCAGGGGGAAGCACAGATACGCAGTATTTT. Its translation: CASSAVAGGSTDTQYF.

This clonotype was seen repeatedly, ten times or more. The chain is built from TRBV12-3 or TRBV12-4 and TRBJ1-1; maybe TRBD1 (6 bases). This CDR3 is built from 11 residues. V was trimmed by 5 bases and J by 7 bases, leaving 8 bases between them. The CDR3 is CASSQGLEAFF. The CDR3 DNA reads as TGTGCCAGCAGTCAGGGGCTTGAAGCTTTCTTT.

The chain carries TRBV2 and TRBJ2-7; tentative D call: TRBD2 (5 bases). V dropped 10 bases and J dropped 2 bases, with 12 bases sitting between them. Per the germline V gene, CDR1 is SNHLY and CDR2 is FYNNEI. The CDR3 is made up of 12 amino acids. CDR3 sequence (DNA): TGTGCCACAGGACTGTACACCTACGAGCAGTACTTC. Protein product: CATGLYTYEQYF.

The V gene is TRBV30, the J gene TRBJ1-1, with D uncertain. CDR1 and CDR2 from the germline V gene are GTSNPN and SVGIG (reference sequence). V was pared by 5 bases and J by 2 bases, with 12 bases between. The CDR3 contains 13 residues. This CDR3 is CAWSVVRNTEAFF. The CDR3 region has the DNA TGTGCCTGGTCAGTCGTCCGAAACACTGAAGCTTTCTTT.

The sample holds many counts of this clonotype. The rearrangement uses TRBV30 and TRBJ1-1, with D hard to call. CDR1 GTSNPN and CDR2 SVGIG come from the germline V gene (reference sequence). Trimming pared 0 bases from V and 0 bases from J, leaving 5 bases between. The CDR3 consists of 13 residues. CDR3 amino acids: CAWSVIMNTEAFF. The CDR3 DNA follows: TGTGCCTGGAGTGTTATTATGAACACTGAAGCTTTCTTT.

This clonotype was counted a few times. The rearrangement links TRBV20-1 to TRBJ2-1; no reliable D call. Trimming cost V 3 bases and J 7 bases, with 4 bases left between them. The germline gives CDR1 DFQATT, CDR2 SNEGSKA (reference sequence). The CDR3 spans 10 residues. The CDR3 protein is CSASINEQFF. The CDR3 DNA reads as TGCAGTGCTAGTATTAATGAGCAGTTCTTC.

This clonotype was recorded at least ten times. CDR3 nucleotides: TGCGCCAGCAGCTTAAACCCTCAGGGACAGGGCTCTGGAAACACCATATATTTT. Translated: CASSLNPQGQGSGNTIYF. This sequence joins TRBV5-1 and TRBJ1-3, with TRBD1 matching 9 bases. V was clipped by 2 bases and J by 0 bases; unmatched bases: 9. The CDR3 covers 18 residues. Germline assignment: CDR1 SGHRS and CDR2 YFSETQ.